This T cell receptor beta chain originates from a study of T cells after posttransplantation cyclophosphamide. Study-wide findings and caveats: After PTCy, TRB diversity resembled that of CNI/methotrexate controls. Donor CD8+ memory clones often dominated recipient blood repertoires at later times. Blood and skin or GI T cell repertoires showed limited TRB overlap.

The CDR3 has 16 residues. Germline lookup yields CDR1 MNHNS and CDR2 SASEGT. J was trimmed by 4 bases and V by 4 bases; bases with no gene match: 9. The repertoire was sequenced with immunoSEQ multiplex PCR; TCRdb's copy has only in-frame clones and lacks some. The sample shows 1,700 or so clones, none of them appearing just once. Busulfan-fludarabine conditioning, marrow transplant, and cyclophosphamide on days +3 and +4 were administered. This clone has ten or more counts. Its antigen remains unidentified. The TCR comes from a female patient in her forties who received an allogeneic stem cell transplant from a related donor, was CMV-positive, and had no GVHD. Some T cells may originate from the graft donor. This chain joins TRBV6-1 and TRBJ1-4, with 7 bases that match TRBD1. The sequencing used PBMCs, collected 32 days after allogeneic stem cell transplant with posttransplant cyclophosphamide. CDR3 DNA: TGTGCCAGCAGTGGCAAGGGGGCGCGGGTTAATGAAAAACTGTTTTTT. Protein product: CASSGKGARVNEKLFF.